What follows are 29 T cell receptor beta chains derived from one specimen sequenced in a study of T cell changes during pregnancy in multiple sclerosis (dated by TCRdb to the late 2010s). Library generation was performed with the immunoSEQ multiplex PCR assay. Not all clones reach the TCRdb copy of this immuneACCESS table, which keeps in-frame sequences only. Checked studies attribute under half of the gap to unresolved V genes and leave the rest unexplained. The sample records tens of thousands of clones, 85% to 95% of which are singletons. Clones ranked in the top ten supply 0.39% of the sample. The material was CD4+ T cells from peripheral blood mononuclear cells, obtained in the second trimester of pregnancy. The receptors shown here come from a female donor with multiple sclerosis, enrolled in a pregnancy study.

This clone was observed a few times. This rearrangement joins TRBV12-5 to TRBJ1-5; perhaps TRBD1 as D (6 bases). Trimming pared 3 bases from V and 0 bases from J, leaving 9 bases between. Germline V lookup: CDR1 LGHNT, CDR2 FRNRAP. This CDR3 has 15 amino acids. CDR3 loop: CASGFGQHSNQPQHF. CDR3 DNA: TGTGCTAGTGGTTTTGGACAGCATAGCAATCAGCCCCAGCATTTT.

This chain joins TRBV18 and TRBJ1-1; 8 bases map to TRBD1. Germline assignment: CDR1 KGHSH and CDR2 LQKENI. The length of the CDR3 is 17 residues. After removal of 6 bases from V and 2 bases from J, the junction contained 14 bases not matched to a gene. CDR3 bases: TGTGCCAGCTCCCTAACGTCCCCCGGACAGGGAAACACTGAAGCTTTCTTT. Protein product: CASSLTSPGQGNTEAFF.

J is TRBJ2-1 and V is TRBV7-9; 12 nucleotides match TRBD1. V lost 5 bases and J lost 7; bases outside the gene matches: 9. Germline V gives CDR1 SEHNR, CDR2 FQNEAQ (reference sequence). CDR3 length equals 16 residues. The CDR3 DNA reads TGTGCCAGCAGCCTAGACCTGGGACAGGGGGCGAATGAGCAGTTCTTC. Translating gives CASSLDLGQGANEQFF.

This chain's CDR3 is CASSLQGLSYEQYF. DNA of the CDR3: TGTGCCAGCAGTTTGCAGGGTCTCTCCTACGAGCAGTACTTC. This chain uses TRBV28 with TRBJ2-7; D might be TRBD1 (5 bases). The germline gives CDR1 MDHEN, CDR2 SYDVKM. The CDR3 consists of 14 residues. V was clipped by 3 bases and J by 0 bases, with 9 bases between them.

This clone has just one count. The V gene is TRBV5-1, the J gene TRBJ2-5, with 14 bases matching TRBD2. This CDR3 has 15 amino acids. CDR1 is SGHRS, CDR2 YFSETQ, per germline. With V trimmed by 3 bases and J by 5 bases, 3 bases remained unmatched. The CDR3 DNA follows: TGCGCCAGCAGCTCCGGACTAGCGGGGGGCGAGACCCAGTACTTC. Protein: CASSSGLAGGETQYF.

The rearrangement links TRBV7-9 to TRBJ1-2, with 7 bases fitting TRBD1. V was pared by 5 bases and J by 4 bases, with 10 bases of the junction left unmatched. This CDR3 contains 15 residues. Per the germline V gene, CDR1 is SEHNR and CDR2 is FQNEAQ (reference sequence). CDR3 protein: CASSITTTGVYGYTF. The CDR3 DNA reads TGTGCCAGCAGCATTACCACTACAGGGGTCTATGGCTACACCTTC.

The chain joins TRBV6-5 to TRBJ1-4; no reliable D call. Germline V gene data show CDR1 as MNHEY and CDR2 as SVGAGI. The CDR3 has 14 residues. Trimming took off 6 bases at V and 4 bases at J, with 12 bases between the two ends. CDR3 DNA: TGTGCCAGCAGCTCCATGTCGGGTAATGAAAAACTGTTTTTT. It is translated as CASSSMSGNEKLFF.

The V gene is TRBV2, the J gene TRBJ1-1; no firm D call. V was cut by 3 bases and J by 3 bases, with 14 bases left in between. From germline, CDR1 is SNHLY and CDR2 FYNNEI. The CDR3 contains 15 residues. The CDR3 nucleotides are TGTGCCAGCAGTGATGATAGGGCCGGGGACACTGAAGCTTTCTTT. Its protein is CASSDDRAGDTEAFF. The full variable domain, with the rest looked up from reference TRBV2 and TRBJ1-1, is EPEVTQTPSHQVTQMGQEVILRCVPISNHLYFYWYRQILGQKVEFLVSFYNNEISEKSEIFDDQFSVERPDGSNFTLKIRSTKLEDSAMYFCASSDDRAGDTEAFFGQGTRLTVV.

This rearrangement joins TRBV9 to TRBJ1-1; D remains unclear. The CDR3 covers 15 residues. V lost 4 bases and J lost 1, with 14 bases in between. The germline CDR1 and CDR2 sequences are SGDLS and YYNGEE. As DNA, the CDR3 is TGTGCCAGCAGCCCACGCCCGACACCGAACACTGAAGCTTTCTTT. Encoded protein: CASSPRPTPNTEAFF.

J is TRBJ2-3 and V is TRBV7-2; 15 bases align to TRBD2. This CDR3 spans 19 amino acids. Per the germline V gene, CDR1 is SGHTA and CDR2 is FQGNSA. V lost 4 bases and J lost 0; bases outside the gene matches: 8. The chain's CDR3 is CASSSGLAGGPSSTDTQYF. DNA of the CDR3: TGTGCCAGCAGCTCGGGACTAGCGGGAGGCCCCTCCAGCACAGATACGCAGTATTTT.

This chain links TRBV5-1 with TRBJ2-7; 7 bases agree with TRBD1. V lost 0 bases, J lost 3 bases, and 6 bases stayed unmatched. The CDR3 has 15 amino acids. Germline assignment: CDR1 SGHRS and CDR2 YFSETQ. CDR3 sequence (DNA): TGCGCCAGCAGCTTGGGCCGACAGGGTCTCTACGAGCAGTACTTC. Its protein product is CASSLGRQGLYEQYF.

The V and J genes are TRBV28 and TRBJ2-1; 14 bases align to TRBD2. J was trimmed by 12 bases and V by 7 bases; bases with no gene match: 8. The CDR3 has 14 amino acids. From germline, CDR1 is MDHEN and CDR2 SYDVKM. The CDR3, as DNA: TGTGCCAGCAAGGGACTAGCGGGAGTGGTGGCGCAGTTCTTC. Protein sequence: CASKGLAGVVAQFF.

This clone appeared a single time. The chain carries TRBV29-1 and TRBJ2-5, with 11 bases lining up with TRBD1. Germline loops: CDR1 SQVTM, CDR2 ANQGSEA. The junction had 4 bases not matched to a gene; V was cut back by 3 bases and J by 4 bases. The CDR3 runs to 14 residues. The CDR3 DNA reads TGCAGCGTTGATAAAGGGACAGGGGGAGAGACCCAGTACTTC. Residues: CSVDKGTGGETQYF.

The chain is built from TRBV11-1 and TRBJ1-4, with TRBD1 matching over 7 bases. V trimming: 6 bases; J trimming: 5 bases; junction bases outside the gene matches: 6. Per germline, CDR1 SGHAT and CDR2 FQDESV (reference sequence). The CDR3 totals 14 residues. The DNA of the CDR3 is TGTGCCAGCAGTCGGGACAGCGTGAATGAAAAACTGTTTTTT. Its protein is CASSRDSVNEKLFF.

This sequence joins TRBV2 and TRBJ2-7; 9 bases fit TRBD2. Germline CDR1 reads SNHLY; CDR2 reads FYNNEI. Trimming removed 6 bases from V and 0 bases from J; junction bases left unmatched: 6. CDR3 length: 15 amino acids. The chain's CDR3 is CASRAGLALSYEQYF. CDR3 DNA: TGTGCCAGCAGGGCCGGACTAGCGCTCTCCTACGAGCAGTACTTC.

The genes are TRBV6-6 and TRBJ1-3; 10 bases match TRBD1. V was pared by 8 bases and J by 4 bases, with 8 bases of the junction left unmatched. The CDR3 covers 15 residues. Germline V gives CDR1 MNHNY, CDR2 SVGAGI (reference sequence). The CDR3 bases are TGTGCCAGCGGTGAGGGACAGGGGCTAGGAAACACCATATATTTT. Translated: CASGEGQGLGNTIYF.

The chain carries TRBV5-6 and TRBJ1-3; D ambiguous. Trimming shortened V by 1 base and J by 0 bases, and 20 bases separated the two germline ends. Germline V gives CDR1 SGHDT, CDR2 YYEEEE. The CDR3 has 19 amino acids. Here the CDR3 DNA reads TGTGCCAGCAGCTTGCAGGTAGTATTGCAGAAGCTCTCTGGAAACACCATATATTTT. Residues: CASSLQVVLQKLSGNTIYF.

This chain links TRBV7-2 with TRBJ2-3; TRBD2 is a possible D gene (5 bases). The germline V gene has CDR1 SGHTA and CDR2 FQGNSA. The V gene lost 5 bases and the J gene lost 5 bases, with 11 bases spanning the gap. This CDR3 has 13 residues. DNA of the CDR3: TGTGCCAGCAGCCCAATCCGGGGAGATACGCAGTATTTT. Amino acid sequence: CASSPIRGDTQYF.

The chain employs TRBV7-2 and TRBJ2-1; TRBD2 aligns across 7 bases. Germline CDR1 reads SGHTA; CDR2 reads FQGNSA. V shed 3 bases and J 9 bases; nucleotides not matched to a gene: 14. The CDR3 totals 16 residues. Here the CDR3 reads CASSFMRLGAGSEQFF. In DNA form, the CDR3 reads TGTGCCAGCAGCTTCATGCGACTAGGAGCGGGATCTGAGCAGTTCTTC.

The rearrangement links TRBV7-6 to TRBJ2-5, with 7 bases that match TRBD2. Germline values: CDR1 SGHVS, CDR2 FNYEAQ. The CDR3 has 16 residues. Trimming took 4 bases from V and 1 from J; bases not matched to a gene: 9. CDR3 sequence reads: CASSSPGLTFQETQYF. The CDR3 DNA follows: TGTGCCAGCAGCTCACCGGGACTAACTTTCCAAGAGACCCAGTACTTC.

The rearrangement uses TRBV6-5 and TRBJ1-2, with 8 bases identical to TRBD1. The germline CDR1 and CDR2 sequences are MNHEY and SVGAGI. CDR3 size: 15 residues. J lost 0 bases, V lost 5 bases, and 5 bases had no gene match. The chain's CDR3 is CASSPGGVSNYGYTF. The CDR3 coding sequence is TGTGCCAGCAGTCCAGGGGGCGTATCTAACTATGGCTACACCTTC.

The CDR3 is CASSVRRGASTDTQYF. DNA of the CDR3: TGCGCCAGCAGTGTTCGGCGTGGGGCAAGCACAGATACGCAGTATTTT. The J gene is TRBJ2-3, the V gene TRBV10-1; possible D gene TRBD1, 5 bases. Germline V gene lookup returns CDR1 WNHNN and CDR2 SYGVQD (reference sequence). This CDR3 spans 16 amino acids. V dropped 4 bases and J dropped 0 bases, with 14 bases sitting between them.

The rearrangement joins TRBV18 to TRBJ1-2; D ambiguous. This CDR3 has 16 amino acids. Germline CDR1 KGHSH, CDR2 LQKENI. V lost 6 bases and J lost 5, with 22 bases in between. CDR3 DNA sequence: TGTGCCAGCTCCCCCGGACTTTCGATATTGGCTTATGGCTACACCTTC. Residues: CASSPGLSILAYGYTF.

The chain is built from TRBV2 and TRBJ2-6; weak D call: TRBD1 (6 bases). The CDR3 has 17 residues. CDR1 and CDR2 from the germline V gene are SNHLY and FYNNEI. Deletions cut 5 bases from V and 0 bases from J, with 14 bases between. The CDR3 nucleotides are TGTGCCAGCAGTTTACAGGGTACCCCCTCTGGGGCCAACGTCCTGACTTTC. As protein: CASSLQGTPSGANVLTF.

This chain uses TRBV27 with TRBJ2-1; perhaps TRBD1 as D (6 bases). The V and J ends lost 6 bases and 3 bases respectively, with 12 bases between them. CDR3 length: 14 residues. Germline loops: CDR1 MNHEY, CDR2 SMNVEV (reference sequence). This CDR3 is CASRFQGSYNEQFF. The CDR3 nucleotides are TGTGCCAGCAGGTTCCAGGGGAGCTACAATGAGCAGTTCTTC.

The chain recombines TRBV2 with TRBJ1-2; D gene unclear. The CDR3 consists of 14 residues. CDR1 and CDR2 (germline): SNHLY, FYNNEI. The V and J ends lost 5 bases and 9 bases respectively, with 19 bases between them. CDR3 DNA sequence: TGTGCCAGCAGTATGTCGAGGAGCAAGGAGAGCTACACCTTC. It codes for CASSMSRSKESYTF.

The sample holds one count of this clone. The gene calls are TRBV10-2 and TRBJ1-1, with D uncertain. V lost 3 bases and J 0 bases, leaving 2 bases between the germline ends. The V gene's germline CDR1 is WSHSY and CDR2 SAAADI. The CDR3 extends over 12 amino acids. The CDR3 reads CASSDMNTEAFF. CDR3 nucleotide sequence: TGCGCCAGCAGTGACATGAACACTGAAGCTTTCTTT.

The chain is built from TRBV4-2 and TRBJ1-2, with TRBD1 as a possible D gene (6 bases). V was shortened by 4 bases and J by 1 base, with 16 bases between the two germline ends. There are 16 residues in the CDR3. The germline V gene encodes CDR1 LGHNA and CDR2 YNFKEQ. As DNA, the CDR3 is TGTGCCAGCAGCCCATACACGACAGGTTATAACTATGGCTACACCTTC. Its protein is CASSPYTTGYNYGYTF.

The CDR3 sequence: CASSLDRGPYNEQFF. The CDR3 nucleotides are TGTGCCAGCAGCTTGGACAGGGGGCCGTACAATGAGCAGTTCTTC. This chain joins TRBV7-3 and TRBJ2-1; TRBD1 matches 11 bases. The V segment lost 3 bases and the J segment 4 bases; nucleotides outside the gene matches: 2. The germline V gene has CDR1 SGHTA and CDR2 FQGTGA. The CDR3 sequence is 15 residues long.